The clone carrying this T cell receptor beta chain occurred once. The antigen remains undetermined. Trimming took off 5 bases at V and 7 bases at J, with 11 bases between the two ends. The germline V gene encodes CDR1 SEHNR and CDR2 FQNEAQ (reference sequence). This CDR3 contains 12 residues. Time point defined: newly diagnosed GD, antithyroid drugs for less than 3 months. The TCR library used RNA extracted from PBMCs. These data come from a study of regulatory T cells in long-lasting Graves disease. Relying on iRepertoire HTBI primers and Arm-PCR of CDR3 regions, the team built TCR beta libraries. Via MiXCR, TCRdb re-called the multiplex PCR reads, giving one row per CDR3 protein. Of 300,000 to 400,000 distinct CDR3 sequences in the sample, roughly a sixth are singletons; the top ten hold roughly 20%. Study-wide results and limits: Persistent disease samples used TRBV28, TRBJ1-2 and TRBJ2-5 preferentially.

Sequencing was performed on peripheral blood mononuclear cells (PBMCs), taken at new diagnosis, from a patient treated with antithyroid drugs. The sequence was obtained from a female donor with Graves disease. The chain uses TRBV7-9 and TRBJ1-2; weak D call: TRBD1 (5 bases). The CDR3 loop reads CASSGGFPGYTF. In nucleotides, the CDR3 is TGTGCCAGCAGCGGGGGGTTTCCTGGCTACACCTTC.